This is a list of T cell receptor beta chains from one sample in a study of shared clonotypes between healthy human individuals. This table comes from immunoSEQ multiplex PCR, and its TCRdb copy is limited to in-frame clones, with some not included. In the table there are about 1.5 million clones, 98% of which are singletons. Sequenced input: naive CD4+ T cells sorted from blood. The origin of the receptors is a man aged 30-40 years in good health. Each CDR3 is given with its conserved first and last residue. Each record gives: D gene, J gene, V gene, clone size, CDR3 DNA, CDR3 protein. The D gene is left open where the match is weak. Clone size, where shown, is once, few, many, or a class for clones that have expanded.

>-|TRBJ2-3|TRBV13|-
TGTGCCAGCAGCCCTACTAGCAGATTCGATACGCAGTATTTT
CASSPTSRFDTQYF
>-|TRBJ2-1|TRBV7-2|-
TGTGCCAGCAGCTTAGGGGGGAGGCGTTACAATGAGCAGTTCTTC
CASSLGGRRYNEQFF
>TRBD2|TRBJ2-1|TRBV5-1|once
TGCGCCAGCAGCTTGGACGCCGGGACTAGCGGATACAATGAGCAGTTCTTC
CASSLDAGTSGYNEQFF
>-|TRBJ2-2|TRBV27|-
TGTGCCAGCAGTTTACCCCATGGAGAGCAGACCGGGGAGCTGTTTTTT
CASSLPHGEQTGELFF
>TRBD1|TRBJ2-3|TRBV4-3|-
TGCGCCAGCAGCCACCACCATCTGGACAGGGGAGGAGATACGCAGTATTTT
CASSHHHLDRGGDTQYF
>TRBD1|TRBJ1-1|TRBV27|-
TGTGCCAGCAGTTGGTCCGGGACAGGCCCGATAACAACTTTCTTT
CASSWSGTGPITTFF
>-|TRBJ2-2|TRBV7-9|-
TGTGCCAGCAGCTCAGGAGGACAGATGAACACCGGGGAGCTGTTTTTT
CASSSGGQMNTGELFF
>-|TRBJ2-7|TRBV30|once
TGTGCCTGGAGTTCCCGCCCTCAGGGGCTAGGAGTGTACGAGCAGTACTTC
CAWSSRPQGLGVYEQYF
>TRBD1|TRBJ1-1|TRBV29-1|-
TGCAGCGTTGAAGGGCCTTACAGGGGCACTGAAGCTTTCTTT
CSVEGPYRGTEAFF
>-|TRBJ2-1|TRBV15|-
TGTGCCACCCAAGATGAGGGTCGGTTTGGGAATGAGCAGTTCTTC
CATQDEGRFGNEQFF
>TRBD2|TRBJ2-1|TRBV9|-
TGTGCCAGCAGCTCGACGGGGTCGCTAGCGGGAGATGAGCAGTTCTTC
CASSSTGSLAGDEQFF
>TRBD1|TRBJ2-5|TRBV28|-
TGTGCCAGCAGTTTCCGGGACAGGGAGACCCAGTACTTC
CASSFRDRETQYF
>-|TRBJ1-1|TRBV2|-
TGTGCCAGCAGTGATGAGATGGGAGGCATCGGAGGGAACACTGAAGCTTTCTTT
CASSDEMGGIGGNTEAFF
>-|TRBJ2-1|TRBV11-3|-
TGTGCCAGCAGCGAACTAAACAATGAGCAGTTCTTC
CASSELNNEQFF
>TRBD2|TRBJ2-1|TRBV5-4|-
TGTGCCAGCAGCTTGGGGCTAGCGGGAGGGAACTACAATGAGCAGTTCTTC
CASSLGLAGGNYNEQFF
>TRBD2|TRBJ2-3|TRBV5-1|-
TGCGCCAGCAGCCAGACTAGCGGGAGTACAGATACGCAGTATTTT
CASSQTSGSTDTQYF
>-|TRBJ2-7|TRBV2|-
TGTGCCAGCAGTGCTACCTACGAGCAGTACTTC
CASSATYEQYF
>-|TRBJ2-2|TRBV27|-
TGTGCCAGCAGTCATCTAGCGCTGAACACCGGGGAGCTGTTTTTT
CASSHLALNTGELFF
>TRBD1|TRBJ1-1|TRBV10-2|-
TGCGCCAGCAGTCTACAGGGGGCTGAAGCTTTCTTT
CASSLQGAEAFF
>TRBD2|TRBJ2-1|TRBV29-1|-
TGCAGCGGGTTAGCGGGAGGATTTTACAATGAGCAGTTCTTC
CSGLAGGFYNEQFF
>-|TRBJ2-1|TRBV29-1|-
TGCAGCGTTGGAAGGGGGAACCCGCATTATCTAGACAATGAGCAGTTCTTC
CSVGRGNPHYLDNEQFF
>-|TRBJ1-5|TRBV10-3|-
TGTGCCATCAGTGAGTTTCAGAATAGCAATCAGCCCCAGCATTTT
CAISEFQNSNQPQHF
>TRBD2|TRBJ2-7|TRBV10-3|-
TGTGCCATCACACCGGGACTAGCGGGAGGTACCTACGAGCAGTACTTC
CAITPGLAGGTYEQYF
>-|TRBJ2-2|TRBV7-9|-
TGTGCCAGCAGCCCCCTCGGGATAACCAAGACCGGGGAGCTGTTTTTT
CASSPLGITKTGELFF
>-|TRBJ2-7|TRBV18|-
TGTGCCAGCTCACCACTTCCGGTGGCTAATTCAGGACCGACCTACGAGCAGTACTTC
CASSPLPVANSGPTYEQYF
>-|TRBJ2-1|TRBV6-1|-
TGTGCCAGCACTCGTAGCTGGGAGACATACAATGAGCAGTTCTTC
CASTRSWETYNEQFF
>TRBD1|TRBJ2-2|TRBV7-2|-
TGTGCCAGCAGCTTAGGTGGGACAGGAACCATCGGGGAGCTGTTTTTT
CASSLGGTGTIGELFF
>-|TRBJ2-1|TRBV20-1|-
TGCAGTGCTAGGTTAATCCATGAGCAGTTCTTC
CSARLIHEQFF
>TRBD2|TRBJ2-3|TRBV9|-
TGTGCCAGCAGCGTAGTTGGACTAGCGGGAGGGGAACAAGATACGCAGTATTTT
CASSVVGLAGGEQDTQYF
>-|TRBJ1-5|TRBV10-3|-
TGTGCCATCAGTGAGTCCGGGGTCAGCAATCAGCCCCAGCATTTT
CAISESGVSNQPQHF
>TRBD1|TRBJ2-3|TRBV5-1|-
TGCGCCAGCAACCCGGGACAGGGCGTGATACATACGCAGTATTTT
CASNPGQGVIHTQYF
>-|TRBJ1-5|TRBV18|-
TGTGCCAGCTCACCACCGCCAGGGCAAATGCCCCAGCATTTT
CASSPPPGQMPQHF
>-|TRBJ1-4|TRBV14|-
TGTGCCAGCAGCCAAGAGCTCGCGGGTAAACTGTTTTTT
CASSQELAGKLFF
>-|TRBJ2-2|TRBV7-7|-
TGTGCCAGCAGCTTAGGGCAGGGATTGGCCGGGGAGCTGTTTTTT
CASSLGQGLAGELFF
>-|TRBJ2-2|TRBV9|-
TGTGCCAGCAGCGGGATTGTCGGGGAGCTGTTTTTT
CASSGIVGELFF
>-|TRBJ2-7|TRBV10-1|-
TGCGCCAGCAGTGAGTGGGAAGGGTCGGGCGAGCAGTACTTC
CASSEWEGSGEQYF
>TRBD2|TRBJ2-7|TRBV19|-
TGTGCCAGTAGTTTCGAGGGACTAATCTACGAGCAGTACTTC
CASSFEGLIYEQYF
>-|TRBJ1-2|TRBV9|-
TGTGCCAGCAGCGTAGGGTCGGGGAGTGCCTATGGCTACACCTTC
CASSVGSGSAYGYTF
>-|TRBJ2-7|TRBV18|-
TGTGCCAGCTCACCATTGGACCTGAATTCCGAGCAGTACTTC
CASSPLDLNSEQYF
>-|TRBJ2-2|TRBV11-2|-
TGTGCCAGCAGCTTAGAGGTACCATATACCGGGGAGCTGTTTTTT
CASSLEVPYTGELFF
>-|TRBJ1-2|TRBV20-1|-
TGCAGTGCCAAAAGGACGAGGGGCTACACCTTC
CSAKRTRGYTF
>-|TRBJ2-2|TRBV28|-
TGTGCCAGCACCGAAACCAACACCGGGGAGCTGTTTTTT
CASTETNTGELFF